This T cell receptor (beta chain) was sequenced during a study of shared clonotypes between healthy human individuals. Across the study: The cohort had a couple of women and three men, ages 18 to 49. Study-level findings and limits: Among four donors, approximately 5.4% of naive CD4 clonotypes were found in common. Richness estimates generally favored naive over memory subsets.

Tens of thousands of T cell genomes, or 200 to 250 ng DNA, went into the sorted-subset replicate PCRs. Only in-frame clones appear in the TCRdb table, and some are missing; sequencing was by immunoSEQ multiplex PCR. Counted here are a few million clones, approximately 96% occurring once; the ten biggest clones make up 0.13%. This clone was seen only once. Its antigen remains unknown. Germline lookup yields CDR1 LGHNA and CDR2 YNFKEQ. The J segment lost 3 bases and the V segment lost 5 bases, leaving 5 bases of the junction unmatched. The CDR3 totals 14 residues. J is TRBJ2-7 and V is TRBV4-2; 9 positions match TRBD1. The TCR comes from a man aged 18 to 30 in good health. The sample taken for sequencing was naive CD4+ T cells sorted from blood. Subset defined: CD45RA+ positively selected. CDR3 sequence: CASSIRTGDYEQYF. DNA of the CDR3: TGTGCCAGCAGCATCCGGACAGGGGACTACGAGCAGTACTTC.